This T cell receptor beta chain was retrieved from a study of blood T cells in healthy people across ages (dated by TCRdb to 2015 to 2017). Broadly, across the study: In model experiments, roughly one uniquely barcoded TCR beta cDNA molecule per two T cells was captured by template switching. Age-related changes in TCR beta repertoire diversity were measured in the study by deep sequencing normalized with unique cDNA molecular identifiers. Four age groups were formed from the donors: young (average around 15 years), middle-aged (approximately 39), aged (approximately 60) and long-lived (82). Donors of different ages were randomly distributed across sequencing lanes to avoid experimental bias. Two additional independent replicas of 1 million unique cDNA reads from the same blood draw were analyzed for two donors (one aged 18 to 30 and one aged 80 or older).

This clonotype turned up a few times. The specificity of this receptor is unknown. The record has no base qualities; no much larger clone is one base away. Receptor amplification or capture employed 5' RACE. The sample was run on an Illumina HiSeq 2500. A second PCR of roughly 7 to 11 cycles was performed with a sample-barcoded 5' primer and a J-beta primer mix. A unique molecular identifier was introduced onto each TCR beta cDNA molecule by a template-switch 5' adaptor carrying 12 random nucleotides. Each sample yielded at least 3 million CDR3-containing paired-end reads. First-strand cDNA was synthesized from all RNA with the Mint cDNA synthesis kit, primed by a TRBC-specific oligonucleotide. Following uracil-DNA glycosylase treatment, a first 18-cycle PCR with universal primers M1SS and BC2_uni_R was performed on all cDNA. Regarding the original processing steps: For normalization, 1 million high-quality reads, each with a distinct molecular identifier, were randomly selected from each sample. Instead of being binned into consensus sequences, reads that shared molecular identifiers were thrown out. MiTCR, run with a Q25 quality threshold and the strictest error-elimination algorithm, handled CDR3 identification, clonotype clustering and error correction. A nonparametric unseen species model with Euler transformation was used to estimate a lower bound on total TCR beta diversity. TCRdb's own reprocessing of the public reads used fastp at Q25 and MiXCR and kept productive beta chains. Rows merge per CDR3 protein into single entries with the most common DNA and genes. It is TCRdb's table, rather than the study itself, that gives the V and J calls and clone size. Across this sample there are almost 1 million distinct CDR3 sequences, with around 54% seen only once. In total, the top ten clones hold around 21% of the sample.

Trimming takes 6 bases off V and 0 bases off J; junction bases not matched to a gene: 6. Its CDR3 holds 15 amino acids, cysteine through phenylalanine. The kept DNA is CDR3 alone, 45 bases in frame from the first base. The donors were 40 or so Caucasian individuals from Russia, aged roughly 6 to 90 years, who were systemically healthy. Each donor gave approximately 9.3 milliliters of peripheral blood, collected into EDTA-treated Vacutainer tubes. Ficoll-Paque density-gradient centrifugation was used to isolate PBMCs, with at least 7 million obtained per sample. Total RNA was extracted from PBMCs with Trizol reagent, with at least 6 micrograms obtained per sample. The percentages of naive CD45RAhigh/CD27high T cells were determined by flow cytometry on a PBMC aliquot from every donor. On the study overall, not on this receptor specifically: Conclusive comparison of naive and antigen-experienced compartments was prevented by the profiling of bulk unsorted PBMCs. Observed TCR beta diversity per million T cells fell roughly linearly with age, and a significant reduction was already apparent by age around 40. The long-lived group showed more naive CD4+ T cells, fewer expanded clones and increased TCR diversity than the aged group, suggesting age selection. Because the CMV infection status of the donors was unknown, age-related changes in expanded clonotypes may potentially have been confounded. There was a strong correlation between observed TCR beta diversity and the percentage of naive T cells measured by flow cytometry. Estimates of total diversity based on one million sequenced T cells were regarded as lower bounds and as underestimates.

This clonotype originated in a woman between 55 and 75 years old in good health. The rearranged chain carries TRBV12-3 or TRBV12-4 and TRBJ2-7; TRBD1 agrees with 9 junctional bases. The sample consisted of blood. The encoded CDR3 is CASRVGQGFSYEQYF. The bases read TGTGCCAGCAGAGTAGGACAGGGGTTCTCCTACGAGCAGTACTTC.